What follows are 21 T cell receptor beta chains derived from one specimen sequenced in a study of CD8 T cells in ankylosing spondylitis. TCRdb itself ran the 5' RACE reads through MiXCR, one entry per CDR3 protein. The table records around 140,000 distinct CDR3 sequences, about an eighth of them present only once. Sequenced input: blood, either unsorted or a sorted T cell fraction (not recorded which). Receptors originate from a female donor with ankylosing spondylitis or in good health (not recorded which).

Ten or more counts support this clonotype. This sequence joins TRBV3-1 and TRBJ1-1; no clear D gene. The V and J ends lost 2 bases and 0 bases respectively, with 10 bases between them. Germline V gene sequence: CDR1 LGHDT, CDR2 YNNKEL (reference sequence). The CDR3 contains 15 residues. CDR3 loop: CASSQSRPLNTEAFF. The CDR3 nucleotides are TGTGCCAGCAGCCAATCGAGGCCTTTGAACACTGAAGCTTTCTTT.

CDR3 nucleotides: TGTGCCAGCAACCAGGAACAGGTAGTCTACGAGCAGTACTTC. It is translated as CASNQEQVVYEQYF. J is TRBJ2-7 and V is TRBV6-2 or TRBV6-3; the D gene is possibly TRBD1 (5 bases). Trimming shortened V by 7 bases and J by 3 bases, and 16 bases separated the two germline ends. The CDR3 runs 14 residues. Germline CDR1 MNHEY, CDR2 SVGEGT.

The sample holds many counts of this clonotype. The V call is TRBV11-2, the J call TRBJ1-4; TRBD1 aligns across 8 bases. Trimming at V came to 3 bases and at J to 8 bases, leaving 5 bases not matched to a gene. The CDR3 contains 14 residues. The germline V gene encodes CDR1 SGHAT and CDR2 FQNNGV. The CDR3 sequence is CASSFGQGGEKLFF. The DNA for the CDR3 is TGTGCCAGCAGCTTTGGACAGGGTGGAGAAAAACTGTTTTTT.

This chain joins TRBV21-1 and TRBJ2-7. TRBV21-1 is a documented pseudogene. The CDR3 has 13 amino acids. The CDR3 nucleotides are TGTGCCAGCAGCAAAGCCTCCGGATACGAGCAGTACTTC. Its protein product is CASSKASGYEQYF.

This clonotype was seen a few times. The rearrangement joins TRBV13 to TRBJ2-7, with 10 bases matching TRBD2. In germline, CDR1 is PRHDT, CDR2 FYEKMQ (reference sequence). V dropped 4 bases and J dropped 3; count of bases not matched to a gene: 6. The length of the CDR3 is 15 residues. In DNA, the CDR3 is TGTGCCAGCAGCTCCAGTCTAGCGGGAGTCTACGAGCAGTACTTC. Encoded protein: CASSSSLAGVYEQYF.

This clonotype was counted ten times or more. This rearrangement joins TRBV5-6 to TRBJ2-7; possibly TRBD1 for D (5 bases). The CDR3 sequence is 13 residues long. Germline V gives CDR1 SGHDT, CDR2 YYEEEE. The V gene lost 2 bases and the J gene lost 0 bases, with 6 bases spanning the gap. The CDR3 protein is CASSFRASYEQYF. Here the CDR3 DNA reads TGTGCCAGCAGCTTCAGGGCCTCCTACGAGCAGTACTTC.

Ten or more counts support this clonotype. The rearrangement uses TRBV12-3 or TRBV12-4 and TRBJ2-1; TRBD2 agrees at 7 bases. V lost 11 bases to trimming and J lost 7 bases; unmatched junction nucleotides: 5. The CDR3 has 11 amino acids. The CDR3 coding sequence is TGTGCCGTACATAGCGGGAATGAGCAGTTCTTC. Protein: CAVHSGNEQFF.

In this sample, this clonotype turned up many times. The chain carries TRBV5-1 and TRBJ2-1; D is ambiguous. The CDR3 loop spans 15 amino acids. CDR1 and CDR2 (germline): SGHRS, YFSETQ. Trimming removed 0 bases at V and 3 bases at J, with 10 bases between. The CDR3 bases are TGCGCCAGCAGCTTGGTAGGACCGAACTACAATGAGCAGTTCTTC. Protein: CASSLVGPNYNEQFF.

This sequence joins TRBV5-1 and TRBJ2-7; D remains unclear. Trimming removed 3 bases from V and 5 bases from J, with 6 bases in between. The germline V gene encodes CDR1 SGHRS and CDR2 YFSETQ. The CDR3 length is 11 residues. The CDR3 loop is CASSSAHEQYF. The CDR3 DNA is TGCGCCAGCAGCTCGGCCCACGAGCAGTACTTC. The complete variable domain, with remaining parts taken from reference TRBV5-1 and TRBJ2-7, reads KAGVTQTPRYLIKTRGQQVTLSCSPISGHRSVSWYQQTPGQGLQFLFEYFSETQRNKGNFPGRFSGRQFSNSRSEMNVSTLELGDSALYLCASSSAHEQYFGPGTRLTVT.

This clonotype was found many times. This chain uses TRBV29-1 with TRBJ2-1; 7 nucleotides match TRBD2. Germline CDR1 is SQVTM and CDR2 is ANQGSEA. The trim removed 4 bases at V and 4 bases at J, leaving 1 base unmatched. The CDR3 contains 12 residues. The CDR3 sequence: CSVGGGYNEQFF. The CDR3 region has the DNA TGCAGCGTTGGGGGGGGTTACAATGAGCAGTTCTTC.

Ten or more counts support this clonotype. The chain is built from TRBV9 and TRBJ1-2; perhaps TRBD1 as D (5 bases). Looked up from germline, CDR1 is SGDLS and CDR2 is YYNGEE. V shed 0 bases and J shed 7 bases, with 13 bases lying between them. This CDR3 comprises 14 residues. Here the CDR3 reads CASSVAGGDIGYTF. CDR3 bases: TGTGCCAGCAGCGTAGCTGGGGGGGATATTGGCTACACCTTC.

This clonotype was detected many times. This sequence joins TRBV7-9 and TRBJ1-5, with 10 bases identical to TRBD1. The CDR3 sequence is 17 residues long. From germline, CDR1 is SEHNR and CDR2 FQNEAQ (reference sequence). Germline trimming cut 0 bases from V and 2 bases from J; bases unmatched to any gene: 4. The CDR3 protein is CASSLALGQGGNQPQHF. CDR3 nucleotide sequence: TGTGCCAGCAGCTTAGCGCTAGGACAGGGGGGCAATCAGCCCCAGCATTTT.

The sample holds many counts of this clonotype. The chain is built from TRBV7-2 and TRBJ1-5; 8 bases match TRBD1. Trimming removed 1 base from V and 5 bases from J; junction bases left unmatched: 10. Germline CDR1 SGHTA, CDR2 FQGNSA. The CDR3 is 17 residues long. The CDR3 DNA sequence: TGTGCCAGCAGCTTAGTGGGAACGGGACAGGTCGATCAGCCCCAGCATTTT. This translates into CASSLVGTGQVDQPQHF. The full variable domain, with the rest looked up from reference TRBV7-2 and TRBJ1-5, is GAGVSQSPSNKVTEKGKDVELRCDPISGHTALYWYRQSLGQGLEFLIYFQGNSAPDKSGLPSDRFSAERTGGSVSTLTIQRTQQEDSAVYLCASSLVGTGQVDQPQHFGDGTRLSIL.

This rearrangement joins TRBV15 to TRBJ2-7, with 11 bases that match TRBD1. CDR1 and CDR2 from the germline V gene are LNHNV and YYDKDF (reference sequence). After removal of 6 bases from V and 4 bases from J, the junction contained 5 bases not matched to a gene. CDR3 size: 14 residues. The CDR3 nucleotides read TGTGCCACCAGACCGGGACAGGGGGGGTACGAGCAGTACTTC. It specifies CATRPGQGGYEQYF.

In this sample, this clonotype turned up a few times. The chain combines TRBV7-8 with TRBJ2-5; the match to TRBD2 covers 9 bases. The trim removed 5 bases at V and 2 bases at J, leaving 15 bases unmatched. The germline gives CDR1 SGHVS, CDR2 FQNEAQ. The CDR3 loop spans 18 amino acids. The CDR3 is CASSLGRPGLAQQETQYF. As DNA, the CDR3 is TGTGCCAGCAGCCTAGGCCGCCCGGGACTAGCACAACAAGAGACCCAGTACTTC. Supplemented by reference TRBV7-8 and TRBJ2-5, the full variable domain reads GAGVSQSPRYKVAKRGQDVALRCDPISGHVSLFWYQQALGQGPEFLTYFQNEAQLDKSGLPSDRFFAERPEGSVSTLKIQRTQQEDSAVYLCASSLGRPGLAQQETQYFGPGTRLLVL.

This clonotype was observed at least ten times. The V and J genes are TRBV11-2 and TRBJ2-5; D possibly corresponds to TRBD1 (6 bases). The V gene lost 6 bases and the J gene lost 1 base, with 24 bases spanning the gap. Germline loops: CDR1 SGHAT, CDR2 FQNNGV. The CDR3 is 18 residues long. The CDR3: CASSTPAQDSRFQETQYF. The CDR3 nucleotides read TGTGCCAGCAGTACTCCTGCCCAGGACAGCCGATTCCAAGAGACCCAGTACTTC.

This clonotype was counted ten times or more. This chain joins TRBV7-9 and TRBJ2-1, with 9 bases identical to TRBD2. The junction had 5 bases not matched to a gene; V was cut back by 1 base and J by 4 bases. From germline, CDR1 is SEHNR and CDR2 FQNEAQ (reference sequence). The CDR3 extends over 16 amino acids. The CDR3 here is CASSLGHSGRYNEQFF. CDR3 nucleotide sequence: TGTGCCAGCAGCTTAGGTCACAGCGGGAGGTACAATGAGCAGTTCTTC.

This chain uses TRBV19 with TRBJ2-1, with 7 bases fitting TRBD2. The CDR3 sequence is 16 residues long. CDR1 LNHDA and CDR2 SQIVND come from the germline V gene (reference sequence). With 5 bases clipped from V and 3 bases from J, the junction kept 10 bases outside the gene matches. This chain's CDR3 is CASSPHAGVGYNEQFF. As DNA, the CDR3 is TGTGCCAGTAGTCCCCATGCGGGAGTCGGCTACAATGAGCAGTTCTTC.

This clonotype appeared many times. The genes are TRBV7-7 and TRBJ2-2, with D possibly matching TRBD1 (6 bases). Germline CDR1 and CDR2: SSHAT and FNYEAQ (reference sequence). The CDR3 contains 17 residues. Trimming removed 1 base at V and 1 base at J, with 13 bases between. The CDR3 sequence: CASSLDRTTGNTGELFF. CDR3 in DNA: TGTGCCAGCAGCTTAGATAGGACGACAGGGAACACCGGGGAGCTGTTTTTT.

The table lists this clonotype with many counts. The chain couples TRBV29-1 to TRBJ2-3; D may be TRBD2 (5 bases). The CDR3 totals 13 residues. The germline V and J ends were trimmed by 4 bases and 0 bases, with 8 bases remaining between them. Germline V CDR1 and CDR2: SQVTM, ANQGSEA. In nucleotides, the CDR3 is TGCAGCGTTGTGCGGGCTAGCACAGATACGCAGTATTTT. It yields the protein CSVVRASTDTQYF.

A remark on this clonotype: A much bigger clone sits one base away, suggesting this may be a read error. The chain uses TRBV7-8 and TRBJ1-1, with D possibly being TRBD1 (5 bases). This CDR3 contains 12 residues. V lost 8 bases and J 11 bases, leaving 18 bases between the germline ends. The germline gives CDR1 SGHVS, CDR2 FQNEAQ. The CDR3 region is CASGWPGGRAFF. In nucleotides, the CDR3 is TGTGCCAGCGGCTGGCCCGGGGGAAGGGCTTTCTTT.